This T cell receptor (beta chain) was sequenced in a study of cytomegalovirus exposure and HLA in healthy donors. PCR primers comprised 60 Vbeta and 13 Jbeta primers. The authors' processing: Later, 65 million to 85 million unique TCR beta chains were counted in an analysis, and 8.5 million to 13 million of them were shared. Data came from immunoSEQ multiplex PCR; TCRdb stores just in-frame clones and leaves some out. The V and J calls and the clone size are those of that table, but D and trimming were determined from the DNA. This table holds 85,000 to 90,000 clones, about 66% found once. The V and J ends lost 0 bases and 6 bases, in that order; junction bases with no gene match: 6. Germline lookup yields CDR1 SGDLS and CDR2 YYNGEE. The CDR3 is made up of 14 amino acids. A remark on this clone: No antigen is known for it.

Regarding the study as a whole: TCR beta chains numbering some 160 were designated cytomegalovirus-associated. A later analysis found most CMV-associated TCR beta chains apparently HLA-restricted.

What was sequenced was PBMCs. This clonotype was sampled from a man aged 25-45 years in good health and CMV-seronegative. The rearrangement joins TRBV9 to TRBJ2-7; 7 bases agree with TRBD1. In nucleotides, the CDR3 is TGTGCCAGCAGCGTAGGACAGGGCGAAGGCGAGCAGTACTTC. Protein product: CASSVGQGEGEQYF.